Following are 23 T cell receptor beta chains from one sample sequenced in a study of identical twins. TCRdb re-called the 5' RACE reads through MiXCR, storing one row per CDR3 protein. The repertoire holds about 570,000 distinct CDR3 sequences, with around a tenth as singletons. The data also belong to a second study, concerning yellow fever vaccine responses in identical twins.

Sample: PBMCs. The receptors derive from a woman aged 18-29 years in good health.

Details on this clonotype: A much larger clone differs from this one at a single base, so this may be a read error. The rearrangement links TRBV20-1 to TRBJ2-3; D unclear. This CDR3 contains 13 residues. Germline lookup yields CDR1 DFQATT and CDR2 SNEGSKA (reference sequence). CDR3 DNA sequence: TGCTGTGCGACGGTTGGGGGCACAGATACGCAGTATTTT. Translated, it gives CCATVGGTDTQYF.

This clonotype was picked up many times. The genes are TRBV6-5 and TRBJ1-1; unclear D gene. Germline V gene sequence: CDR1 MNHEY, CDR2 SVGAGI. This CDR3 comprises 16 residues. Trimming cost V 2 bases and J 1 base, with 14 bases left between them. The CDR3 DNA reads TGTGCCAGCAGTTACGATGGGAGAGGGAAGAACACTGAAGCTTTCTTT. Amino acids: CASSYDGRGKNTEAFF.

The sample holds many counts of this clonotype. The chain links TRBV4-1 to TRBJ2-3, with D possibly TRBD2 on 5 matching bases. In germline, CDR1 is MGHRA, CDR2 YSYEKL. V shed 1 base and J shed 2 bases, with 7 bases lying between them. The CDR3 has 14 amino acids. The CDR3 sequence is CASSQVRDTDTQYF. CDR3 coding DNA: TGCGCCAGCAGCCAAGTTCGGGACACAGATACGCAGTATTTT.

This clonotype has just one count. V usage is TRBV19 and J usage is TRBJ2-2; TRBD1 agrees at 10 bases. V was clipped by 6 bases and J by 0 bases; unmatched bases: 7. The germline CDR1 and CDR2 sequences are LNHDA and SQIVND (reference sequence). This CDR3 region has 17 residues. Here the CDR3 reads CASRRTGGAANTGELFF. CDR3 in DNA: TGTGCCAGTAGACGGACAGGGGGAGCCGCGAACACCGGGGAGCTGTTTTTT.

This clonotype was seen a handful of times. The chain couples TRBV6-2 or TRBV6-3 to TRBJ2-2; D gene unclear. There are 15 residues in the CDR3. Germline-derived CDR1 and CDR2 are MNHEY and SVGEGT. V gave up 9 bases and J gave up 5 bases, with 19 bases separating them. The CDR3 protein is CASKSGLRITGELFF. The CDR3, as DNA: TGTGCCAGTAAATCGGGCCTCAGGATTACCGGGGAGCTGTTTTTT.

Many counts were recorded for this clonotype. The chain is built from TRBV12-3 or TRBV12-4 and TRBJ2-3; 12 nucleotides agree with TRBD1. With V trimmed by 5 bases and J by 5 bases, 8 bases remained unmatched. The CDR3 is 16 amino acids. The CDR3 spells CASSPKGQGAGDTQYF. The DNA for the CDR3 is TGTGCCAGCAGTCCGAAGGGACAGGGGGCCGGAGATACGCAGTATTTT.

This clonotype was observed a few times. V is TRBV5-6 and J is TRBJ2-2, with D perhaps assigned TRBD1 or TRBD2 (7 bases each). V was cut by 5 bases and J by 3 bases, with 17 bases left in between. The CDR3 loop spans 16 amino acids. Germline V gene sequence: CDR1 SGHDT, CDR2 YYEEEE. CDR3 in amino acids: CASSTTAGGDTGELFF. CDR3 in DNA: TGTGCCAGCAGTACCACGGCAGGGGGGGACACCGGGGAGCTGTTTTTT.

Concerning this clonotype itself: A much more abundant neighbour one base away suggests this may be a read error. The chain links TRBV21-1 to TRBJ2-1. TRBV21-1 is a known pseudogene. The CDR3 covers 14 residues. Here the CDR3 DNA reads TGTGCCAGCAGCAAAGTGTGCTGGCGCAATGAGCAGTTCTTC. Translating it yields CASSKVCWRNEQFF.

V gene TRBV7-8 combines with J gene TRBJ2-7, with TRBD1 identical over 9 bases. The J segment lost 3 bases and the V segment lost 5 bases, leaving 14 bases of the junction unmatched. This CDR3 region has 17 residues. The germline V gene encodes CDR1 SGHVS and CDR2 FQNEAQ. CDR3 in amino acids: CASSTRDRDKLDYEQYF. CDR3 bases: TGTGCCAGCAGCACCCGGGACAGGGACAAGTTGGACTACGAGCAGTACTTC.

This sequence joins TRBV9 and TRBJ1-2; D gene unclear. The V and J ends lost 4 bases and 1 base respectively, with 14 bases between them. The CDR3 is 15 residues long. Germline CDR1 SGDLS, CDR2 YYNGEE. CDR3 protein: CASSPRGGSNYGYTF. Written as DNA, the CDR3 is TGTGCCAGCAGCCCTCGGGGAGGGAGTAACTATGGCTACACCTTC.

This rearrangement joins TRBV30 to TRBJ2-1; 13 positions match TRBD2. From germline, CDR1 is GTSNPN and CDR2 SVGIG (reference sequence). V lost 2 bases to trimming and J lost 7 bases; unmatched junction nucleotides: 14. The CDR3 is 18 residues long. The CDR3 bases are TGTGCCTGGAGTATTGGACTAGCGGGAGACGGGAAATTGAATGAGCAGTTCTTC. Translating gives CAWSIGLAGDGKLNEQFF.

This clonotype was found a few times. The chain couples TRBV5-1 to TRBJ2-7, with 9 positions matching TRBD2. The junction had 6 bases not matched to a gene; V was cut back by 0 bases and J by 5 bases. CDR3 length: 15 residues. CDR1 and CDR2 (germline): SGHRS, YFSETQ. The CDR3 DNA reads as TGCGCCAGCAGCTTGGTTGCTAGCGGGGCCAACGAGCAGTACTTC. It is translated as CASSLVASGANEQYF.

The chain's CDR3 is CASSEGSGGTYEQYF. CDR3 coding DNA: TGTGCCAGCAGTGAGGGTAGCGGGGGAACCTACGAGCAGTACTTC. The chain is built from TRBV2 and TRBJ2-7, with 9 bases matching TRBD2. The CDR3 has 15 amino acids. V trimming: 3 bases; J trimming: 2 bases; junction bases outside the gene matches: 5. Germline CDR1 and CDR2: SNHLY and FYNNEI.

The chain uses TRBV6-6 and TRBJ2-5; 8 bases agree with TRBD1. The germline CDR1 and CDR2 sequences are MNHNY and SVGAGI (reference sequence). Germline trimming cut 6 bases from V and 4 bases from J; bases unmatched to any gene: 4. The CDR3 has 13 residues. The CDR3, as DNA: TGTGCCAGCAGAATGACAGGGGTAGAGACCCAGTACTTC. Translating gives CASRMTGVETQYF.

This clonotype has a single count. This chain joins TRBV5-1 and TRBJ1-1; D possibly corresponds to TRBD1 (5 bases). The V end lost 0 bases, the J end lost 1 base, and 10 bases lay between the germline ends. From germline, CDR1 is SGHRS and CDR2 YFSETQ. The CDR3 is 15 residues long. The CDR3, as DNA: TGCGCCAGCAGCTTGGGCCAGGGCGGGAACACTGAAGCTTTCTTT. Residues: CASSLGQGGNTEAFF.

The chain combines TRBV7-9 with TRBJ2-7, with TRBD1 matching 7 bases. The CDR3 length is 15 residues. Per the germline V gene, CDR1 is SEHNR and CDR2 is FQNEAQ (reference sequence). The V gene end was trimmed by 2 bases and the J gene end by 2 bases; junction bases not matched to a gene: 6. The CDR3: CASSLPGTDTYEQYF. CDR3 bases: TGTGCCAGCAGCTTACCCGGGACAGATACCTACGAGCAGTACTTC.

There are many counts of this clonotype. One end of the junction does not line up with germline, which may come from a read error. The rearrangement joins TRBV5-1 to TRBJ2-1; the match to TRBD2 covers 8 bases. The CDR3 is made up of 15 amino acids. Germline V gives CDR1 SGHRS, CDR2 YFSETQ. The CDR3 DNA follows: TGTGCCAGCAGCTTAGCGGGGAGCTCCTACAATGAGCAGTTCTTC. This translates into CASSLAGSSYNEQFF.

This clonotype was seen only a few times. The gene calls are TRBV6-5 and TRBJ2-3; 8 bases line up with TRBD2. The CDR3 has 15 residues. CDR1 MNHEY and CDR2 SVGAGI come from the germline V gene. V was clipped by 5 bases and J by 0 bases; unmatched bases: 4. The CDR3 DNA follows: TGTGCCAGCAGTCACCCTAGCGGGAGCACAGATACGCAGTATTTT. This gives the protein CASSHPSGSTDTQYF.

This clonotype turned up a few times. CDR3 in DNA: TGTGCCACCAGCAGTAGTGGGACACCCGCCCAGCAGTACTTC. It translates to CATSSSGTPAQQYF. This sequence joins TRBV15 and TRBJ2-7, with D possibly TRBD1 on 6 matching bases. This CDR3 contains 14 residues. Deletions cut 3 bases from V and 8 bases from J, with 17 bases between. CDR1 and CDR2 (germline): LNHNV, YYDKDF (reference sequence).

The rearrangement joins TRBV6-2 or TRBV6-3 to TRBJ2-3; D possibly corresponds to TRBD1 (6 bases). The CDR3 has 15 residues. Trimming pared 6 bases from V and 0 bases from J, leaving 13 bases between. Germline V gene lookup returns CDR1 MNHEY and CDR2 SVGEGT. CDR3 in DNA: TGTGCCAGCAGCAGAGGACAGCCTAGCACAGATACGCAGTATTTT. Amino acid sequence: CASSRGQPSTDTQYF.

This clonotype was seen only a few times. The chain has TRBV10-2 and TRBJ1-2; no clear D. V lost 4 bases, J lost 5 bases, and 17 bases lay in between. This CDR3 spans 15 amino acids. CDR1 WSHSY and CDR2 SAAADI come from the germline V gene. CDR3 in amino acids: CASSVGWNPTYGYTF. The CDR3 DNA sequence: TGCGCCAGCAGTGTTGGCTGGAACCCGACGTATGGCTACACCTTC.

This clonotype was seen more than once but under ten times. V gene TRBV27 combines with J gene TRBJ2-3; D is possibly TRBD2 (5 bases). In germline, CDR1 is MNHEY, CDR2 SMNVEV (reference sequence). V shed 4 bases and J shed 0 bases, with 20 bases lying between them. This CDR3 spans 18 amino acids. CDR3 bases: TGTGCCAGCAGTTCCGATCTTAGACGGCCTAGCAGCACAGATACGCAGTATTTT. This codes for CASSSDLRRPSSTDTQYF.

V and J are TRBV6-2 or TRBV6-3 and TRBJ2-1, with 13 bases matching TRBD2. V shed 6 bases and J 14 bases; nucleotides not matched to a gene: 4. The CDR3 covers 12 residues. CDR1 and CDR2 (germline): MNHEY, SVGEGT. CDR3 DNA sequence: TGTGCCAGCAGAGGACTAGCGGGAGTCAAGTTCTTC. Translation: CASRGLAGVKFF.